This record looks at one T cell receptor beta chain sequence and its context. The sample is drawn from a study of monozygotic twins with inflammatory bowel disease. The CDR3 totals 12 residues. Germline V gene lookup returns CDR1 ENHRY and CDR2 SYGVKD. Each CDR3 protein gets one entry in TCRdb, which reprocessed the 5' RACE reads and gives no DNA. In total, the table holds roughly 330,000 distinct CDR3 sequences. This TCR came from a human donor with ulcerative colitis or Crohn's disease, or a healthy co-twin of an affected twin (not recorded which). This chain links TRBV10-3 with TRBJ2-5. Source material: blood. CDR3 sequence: CAISELQETQYF.